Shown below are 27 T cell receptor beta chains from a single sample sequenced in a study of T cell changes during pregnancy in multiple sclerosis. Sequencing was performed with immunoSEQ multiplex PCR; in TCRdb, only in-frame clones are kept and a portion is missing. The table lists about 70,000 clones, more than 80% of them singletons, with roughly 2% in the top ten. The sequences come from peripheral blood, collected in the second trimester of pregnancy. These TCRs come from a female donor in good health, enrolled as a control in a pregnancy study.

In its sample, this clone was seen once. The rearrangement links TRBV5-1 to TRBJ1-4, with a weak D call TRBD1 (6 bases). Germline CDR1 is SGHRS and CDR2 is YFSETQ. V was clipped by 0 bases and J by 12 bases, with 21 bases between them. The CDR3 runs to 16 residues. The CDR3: CASSLVAGPGVAQLFF. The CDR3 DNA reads TGCGCCAGCAGCTTGGTGGCTGGGCCAGGGGTGGCTCAACTGTTTTTT.

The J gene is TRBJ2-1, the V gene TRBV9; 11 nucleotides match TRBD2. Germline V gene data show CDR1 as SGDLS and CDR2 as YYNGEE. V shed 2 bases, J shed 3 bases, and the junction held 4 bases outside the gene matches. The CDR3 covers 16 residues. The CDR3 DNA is TGTGCCAGCAGCGTTATAGCGGGGGGGGGCTACAATGAGCAGTTCTTC. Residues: CASSVIAGGGYNEQFF.

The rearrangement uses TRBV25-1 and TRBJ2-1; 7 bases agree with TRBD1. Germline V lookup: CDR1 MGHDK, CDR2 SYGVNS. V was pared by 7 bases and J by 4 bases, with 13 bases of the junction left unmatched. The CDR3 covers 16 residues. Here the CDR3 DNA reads TGTGCCAGCACCACCGTCCGTAGGGGACAGTACAATGAGCAGTTCTTC. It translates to CASTTVRRGQYNEQFF.

DNA of the CDR3: TGTGCCAGCAGCCAGTCAGCGGGGGGATATGGCTACACCTTC. This encodes CASSQSAGGYGYTF. The chain has TRBV5-4 and TRBJ1-2, with D possibly being TRBD1 (5 bases). The CDR3 is 14 amino acids. Trimming left V 4 bases short and J 5 bases short, with 15 bases between. Germline V lookup: CDR1 SGHNT, CDR2 YYREEE (reference sequence).

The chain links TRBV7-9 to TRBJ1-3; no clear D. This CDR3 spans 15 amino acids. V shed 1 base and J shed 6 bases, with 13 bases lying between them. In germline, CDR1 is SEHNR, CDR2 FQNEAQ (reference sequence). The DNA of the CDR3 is TGTGCCAGCAGCTTAGAGCTGGGAGGGTTAAACACCATATATTTT. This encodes CASSLELGGLNTIYF.

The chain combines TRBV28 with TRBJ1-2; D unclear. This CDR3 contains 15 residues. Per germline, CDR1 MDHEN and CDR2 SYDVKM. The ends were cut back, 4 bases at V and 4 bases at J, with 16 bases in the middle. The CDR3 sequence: CASSSPSVQLYGYTF. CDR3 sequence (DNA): TGTGCCAGCAGTTCACCCTCGGTCCAACTCTATGGCTACACCTTC.

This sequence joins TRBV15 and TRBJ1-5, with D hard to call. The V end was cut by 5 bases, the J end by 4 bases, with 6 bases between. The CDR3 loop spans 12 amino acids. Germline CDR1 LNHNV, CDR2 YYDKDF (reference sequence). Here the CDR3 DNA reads TGTGCCACCAGCTACACGAATCAGCCCCAGCATTTT. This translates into CATSYTNQPQHF.

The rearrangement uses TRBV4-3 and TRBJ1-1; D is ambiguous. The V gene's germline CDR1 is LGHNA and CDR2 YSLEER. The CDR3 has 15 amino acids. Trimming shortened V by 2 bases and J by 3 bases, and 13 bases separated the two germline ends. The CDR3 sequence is CASSQRAGTDTEAFF. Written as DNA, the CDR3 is TGCGCCAGCAGCCAACGGGCGGGAACGGACACTGAAGCTTTCTTT.

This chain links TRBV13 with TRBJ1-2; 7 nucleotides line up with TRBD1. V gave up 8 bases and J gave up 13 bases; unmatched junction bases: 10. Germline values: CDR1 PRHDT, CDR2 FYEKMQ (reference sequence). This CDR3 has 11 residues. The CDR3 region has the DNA TGTGCCAGCGGAACAGGGGCTATCTCCACCTTC. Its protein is CASGTGAISTF.

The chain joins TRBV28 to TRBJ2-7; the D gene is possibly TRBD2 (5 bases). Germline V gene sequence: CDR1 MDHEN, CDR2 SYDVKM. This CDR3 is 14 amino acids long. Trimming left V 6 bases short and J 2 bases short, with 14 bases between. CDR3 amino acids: CASRDRGSAYEQYF. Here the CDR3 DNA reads TGTGCCAGCAGGGACCGAGGGAGCGCCTACGAGCAGTACTTC.

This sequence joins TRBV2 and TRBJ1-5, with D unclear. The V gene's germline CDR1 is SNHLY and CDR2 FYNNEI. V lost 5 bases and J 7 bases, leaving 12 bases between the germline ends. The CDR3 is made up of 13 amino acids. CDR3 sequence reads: CASSPGFEQPQHF. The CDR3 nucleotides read TGTGCCAGCAGTCCGGGATTCGAACAGCCCCAGCATTTT.

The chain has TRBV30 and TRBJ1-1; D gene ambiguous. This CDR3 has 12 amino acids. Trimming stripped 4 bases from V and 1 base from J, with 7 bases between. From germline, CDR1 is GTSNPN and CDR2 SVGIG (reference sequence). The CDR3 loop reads CAWIPKNTEAFF. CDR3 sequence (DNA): TGTGCCTGGATCCCCAAGAACACTGAAGCTTTCTTT.

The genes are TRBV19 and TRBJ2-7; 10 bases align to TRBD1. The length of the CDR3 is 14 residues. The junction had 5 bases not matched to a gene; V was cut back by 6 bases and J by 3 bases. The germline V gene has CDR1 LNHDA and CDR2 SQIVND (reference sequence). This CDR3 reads CASSWDRGFYEQYF. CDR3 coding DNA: TGTGCCAGTAGCTGGGACAGGGGTTTCTACGAGCAGTACTTC.

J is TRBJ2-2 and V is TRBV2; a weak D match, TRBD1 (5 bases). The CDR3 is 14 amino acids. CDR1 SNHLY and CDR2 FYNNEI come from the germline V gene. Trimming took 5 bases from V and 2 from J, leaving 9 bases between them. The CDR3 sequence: CASSRTLNTGELFF. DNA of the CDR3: TGTGCCAGCAGTCGGACACTTAACACCGGGGAGCTGTTTTTT.

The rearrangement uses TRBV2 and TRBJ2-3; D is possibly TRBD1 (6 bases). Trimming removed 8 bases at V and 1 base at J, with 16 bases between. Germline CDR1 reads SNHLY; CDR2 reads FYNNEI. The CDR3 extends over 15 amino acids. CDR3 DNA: TGTGCCAGCCGCGGGCAGGGGCTCGGCACAGATACGCAGTATTTT. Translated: CASRGQGLGTDTQYF.

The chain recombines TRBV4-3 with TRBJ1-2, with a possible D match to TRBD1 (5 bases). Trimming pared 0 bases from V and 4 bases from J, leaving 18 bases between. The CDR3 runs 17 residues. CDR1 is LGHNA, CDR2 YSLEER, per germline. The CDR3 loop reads CASSQDGGLEDTYGYTF. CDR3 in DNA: TGCGCCAGCAGCCAAGATGGGGGGTTAGAGGATACCTATGGCTACACCTTC.

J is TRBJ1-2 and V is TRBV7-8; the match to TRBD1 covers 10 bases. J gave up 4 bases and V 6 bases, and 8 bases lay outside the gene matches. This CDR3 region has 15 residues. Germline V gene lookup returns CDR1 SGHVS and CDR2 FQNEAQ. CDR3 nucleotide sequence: TGTGCCAGCAGTCCGGGACAGGGGTCCCGCTATGGCTACACCTTC. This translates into CASSPGQGSRYGYTF.

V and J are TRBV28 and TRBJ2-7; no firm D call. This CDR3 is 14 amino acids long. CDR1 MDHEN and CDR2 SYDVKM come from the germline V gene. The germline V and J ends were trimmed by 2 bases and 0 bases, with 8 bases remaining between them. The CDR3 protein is CASSLSRSSYEQYF. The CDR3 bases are TGTGCCAGCAGTTTAAGTAGGAGCTCCTACGAGCAGTACTTC.

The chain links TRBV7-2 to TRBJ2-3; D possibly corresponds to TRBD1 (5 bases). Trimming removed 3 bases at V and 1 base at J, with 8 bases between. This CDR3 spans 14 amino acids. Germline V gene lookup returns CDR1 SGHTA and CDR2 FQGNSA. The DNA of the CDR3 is TGTGCCAGCAGCTTGGAAGGGGGCACAGATACGCAGTATTTT. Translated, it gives CASSLEGGTDTQYF.

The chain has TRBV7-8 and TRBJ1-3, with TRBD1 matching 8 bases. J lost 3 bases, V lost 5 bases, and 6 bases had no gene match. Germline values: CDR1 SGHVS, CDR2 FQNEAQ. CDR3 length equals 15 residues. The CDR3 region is CASSLPGTGGNTIYF. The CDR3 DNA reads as TGTGCCAGCAGCCTCCCAGGGACAGGTGGAAACACCATATATTTT.

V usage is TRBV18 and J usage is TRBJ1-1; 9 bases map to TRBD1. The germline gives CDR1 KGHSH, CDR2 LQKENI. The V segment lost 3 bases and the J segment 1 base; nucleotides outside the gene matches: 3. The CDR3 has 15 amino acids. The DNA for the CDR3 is TGTGCCAGCTCACCGCGGACAGGGGAGAACACTGAAGCTTTCTTT. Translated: CASSPRTGENTEAFF.

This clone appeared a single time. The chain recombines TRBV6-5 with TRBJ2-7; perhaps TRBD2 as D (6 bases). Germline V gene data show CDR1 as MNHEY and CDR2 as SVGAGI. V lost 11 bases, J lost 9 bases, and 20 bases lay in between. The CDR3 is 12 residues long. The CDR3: CACAGLRSGQYF. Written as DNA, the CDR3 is TGTGCCTGCGCGGGACTCCGATCAGGGCAGTACTTC.

The CDR3 region is CASSQDMVEVRYSGNTIYF. CDR3 DNA: TGCGCCAGCAGCCAAGATATGGTGGAGGTTCGGTACTCTGGAAACACCATATATTTT. This chain links TRBV4-3 with TRBJ1-3; D is uncertain. The germline V gene has CDR1 LGHNA and CDR2 YSLEER. Deletions cut 0 bases from V and 0 bases from J, with 18 bases between. The CDR3 extends over 19 amino acids.

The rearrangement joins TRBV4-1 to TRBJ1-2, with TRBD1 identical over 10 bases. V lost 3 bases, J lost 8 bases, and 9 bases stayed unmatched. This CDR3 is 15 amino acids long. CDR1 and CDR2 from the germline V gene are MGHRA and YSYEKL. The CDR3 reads CASSQTRQGARGYTF. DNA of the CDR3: TGCGCCAGCAGCCAGACAAGACAGGGGGCAAGGGGCTACACCTTC.

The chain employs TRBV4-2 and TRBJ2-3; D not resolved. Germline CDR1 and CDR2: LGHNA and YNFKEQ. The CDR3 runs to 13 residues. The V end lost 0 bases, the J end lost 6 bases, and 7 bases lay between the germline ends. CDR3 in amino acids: CASSQDGKDTQYF. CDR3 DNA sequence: TGTGCCAGCAGCCAAGATGGCAAGGATACGCAGTATTTT.

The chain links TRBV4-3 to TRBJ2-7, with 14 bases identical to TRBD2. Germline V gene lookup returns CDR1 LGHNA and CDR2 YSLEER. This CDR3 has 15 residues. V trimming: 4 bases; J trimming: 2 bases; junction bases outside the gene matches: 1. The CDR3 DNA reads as TGCGCCAGCAGCCCGACTAGCGGGGGGGCCTACGAGCAGTACTTC. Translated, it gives CASSPTSGGAYEQYF.

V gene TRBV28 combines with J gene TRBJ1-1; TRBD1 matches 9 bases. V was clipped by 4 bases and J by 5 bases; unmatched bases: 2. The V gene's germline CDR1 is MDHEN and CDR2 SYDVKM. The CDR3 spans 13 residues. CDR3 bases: TGTGCCAGCAGTTCGACAGGGGGGACTGAAGCTTTCTTT. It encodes CASSSTGGTEAFF.